The T cell receptor (beta chain) described here comes from a study of blood T cell repertoires in COVID-19. Overall study context: The analysed material was cDNA or gDNA that came from T cells, B-cell-depleted T cells, or PBMCs.

CDR1 LNHNV and CDR2 YYDKDF come from the germline V gene (reference sequence). V shed 5 bases and J shed 1 base, with 15 bases lying between them. The CDR3 totals 15 residues. Authors' methods: Estimation of nucleated cell counts relied on the amplification of reference gene primers. Measured with immunoSEQ multiplex PCR; TCRdb has only the in-frame clones, and not every one. The V and J calls and clone size are taken from that table; D and trimming were inferred from the DNA. The sample yields some 200,000 clones, more than 75% seen once. The sequencing sample was made of peripheral blood. The chain is built from TRBV15 and TRBJ2-7; D is possibly TRBD1 (5 bases). The TCR originated in a man in his forties with active or convalescent COVID-19. The CDR3 loop reads CATSLRSRESYEQYF. The CDR3 bases are TGTGCCACCAGCCTTAGATCCAGGGAATCCTACGAGCAGTACTTC.